Shown below are 23 T cell receptor beta chains from a single sample sequenced in a study of T cell responses to AZD1222 COVID-19 vaccine (dated by TCRdb to about 2021). The library relied on the immunoSEQ multiplex PCR assay. TCRdb stores this immuneACCESS table with in-frame sequences only. Part of the clones is absent; in the studies checked, under half of the shortfall reflects unresolved V genes, and no reason is known for the rest. The sample table shows approximately 160,000 clones, and 75% to 95% are seen once. The ten largest clones represent 4.4% of the sample. The time point label of this sample denotes: baseline before first vaccination. This material consisted of peripheral blood, taken on day 0 of AZD1222 vaccination. These receptors were taken from an adult in good health.

Here the CDR3 reads CASSRGAGGTTYNSPLHF. The DNA of the CDR3 is TGTGCCAGCAGTCGGGGCGCAGGGGGCACCACTTATAATTCACCCCTCCACTTT. The chain is built from TRBV28 and TRBJ1-6; 8 bases fit TRBD1. V shed 5 bases, J shed 4 bases, and the junction held 13 bases outside the gene matches. From germline, CDR1 is MDHEN and CDR2 SYDVKM. The CDR3 covers 18 residues.

The chain couples TRBV30 to TRBJ2-7; no clear D. This CDR3 comprises 11 residues. Trimming took 2 bases from V and 4 from J, leaving 6 bases between them. Germline V CDR1 and CDR2: GTSNPN, SVGIG (reference sequence). CDR3 nucleotide sequence: TGTGCCTGGAGTAACCAATACGAGCAGTACTTC. It codes for CAWSNQYEQYF.

The V call is TRBV18, the J call TRBJ2-5; the D gene is possibly TRBD2 (6 bases). Germline V gene data show CDR1 as KGHSH and CDR2 as LQKENI. This CDR3 contains 13 residues. Trimming cost V 2 bases and J 2 bases, with 6 bases left between them. In DNA form, the CDR3 reads TGTGCCAGCTCACCAGGGACTCAAGAGACCCAGTACTTC. Protein: CASSPGTQETQYF.

This clone appeared once. The V and J genes are TRBV19 and TRBJ2-5, with 8 positions matching TRBD2. This CDR3 region has 14 residues. After removal of 7 bases from V and 5 bases from J, the junction contained 9 bases not matched to a gene. The V gene's germline CDR1 is LNHDA and CDR2 SQIVND (reference sequence). CDR3 nucleotides: TGTGCCAGTACCCTAGGAGCGGGAGTCGAGACCCAGTACTTC. It codes for CASTLGAGVETQYF.

This chain connects TRBV27 to TRBJ1-2; D is possibly TRBD1 (6 bases). Trimming shortened V by 5 bases and J by 1 base, and 11 bases separated the two germline ends. The germline gives CDR1 MNHEY, CDR2 SMNVEV (reference sequence). This CDR3 is 14 amino acids long. CDR3 residues: CASSQTGFNYGYTF. The CDR3 DNA follows: TGTGCCAGCAGTCAAACAGGGTTTAACTATGGCTACACCTTC.

This clone was observed a few times. The rearrangement uses TRBV11-3 and TRBJ2-7; no firm D call. The CDR3 sequence is 11 residues long. V lost 6 bases and J 4 bases, leaving 7 bases between the germline ends. Germline V CDR1 and CDR2: SGHNT, YENEEA. The CDR3 reads CASRRLYEQYF. CDR3 DNA: TGTGCCAGCAGGCGTTTATACGAGCAGTACTTC.

The chain employs TRBV11-2 and TRBJ1-1; 9 bases line up with TRBD1. Trimming removed 8 bases from V and 1 base from J; junction bases left unmatched: 2. This CDR3 is built from 13 residues. Germline values: CDR1 SGHAT, CDR2 FQNNGV. The CDR3 spells CASGGQGNTEAFF. The CDR3 DNA follows: TGTGCCAGCGGGGGACAGGGGAACACTGAAGCTTTCTTT.

This clone was seen just once. CDR3 residues: CASSYTTANTGELFF. CDR3 DNA: TGTGCCAGCAGTTACACGACAGCGAACACCGGGGAGCTGTTTTTT. This chain connects TRBV6-5 to TRBJ2-2; D possibly corresponds to TRBD1 (5 bases). The germline V gene has CDR1 MNHEY and CDR2 SVGAGI. The CDR3 has 15 residues. V shed 2 bases and J shed 0 bases, with 7 bases lying between them.

The V gene is TRBV30, the J gene TRBJ2-7, with D perhaps matching TRBD2 (6 bases). The length of the CDR3 is 14 residues. CDR1 and CDR2 (germline): GTSNPN, SVGIG (reference sequence). Trimming stripped 4 bases from V and 2 bases from J, with 15 bases between. This CDR3 reads CAWKSAGTAYEQYF. DNA for the CDR3: TGTGCCTGGAAATCGGCGGGGACGGCCTACGAGCAGTACTTC.

The chain joins TRBV6-1 to TRBJ2-2; TRBD2 agrees at 8 bases. The V gene's germline CDR1 is MNHNS and CDR2 SASEGT. V lost 3 bases, J lost 6 bases, and 3 bases stayed unmatched. This CDR3 has 14 amino acids. The CDR3 DNA reads TGTGCCAGCAGTGATAGGCGGGGGGCCGGGGAGCTGTTTTTT. The encoded protein is CASSDRRGAGELFF.

The chain has TRBV7-2 and TRBJ2-7; possibly TRBD1 for D (6 bases). The CDR3 loop spans 15 amino acids. Germline V lookup: CDR1 SGHTA, CDR2 FQGNSA. Trimming cost V 1 base and J 1 base, with 11 bases left between them. The CDR3 DNA reads TGTGCCAGCAGCTTAGATAGGCAGGGGTCCTACGAGCAGTACTTC. Translation: CASSLDRQGSYEQYF.

The chain employs TRBV28 and TRBJ2-1; no clear D. The CDR3 is 14 amino acids. Looked up from germline, CDR1 is MDHEN and CDR2 is SYDVKM. The V end was cut by 11 bases, the J end by 8 bases, with 22 bases between. The CDR3: CAVLPPKGSDEQFF. Here the CDR3 DNA reads TGTGCCGTTCTACCCCCAAAAGGGTCAGATGAGCAGTTCTTC.

This clone was found once. The CDR3 DNA follows: TGTGCCAGCAGTCTCCCTGGGGACAGGGGTTTCGCTAACTATGGCTACACCTTC. Encoded protein: CASSLPGDRGFANYGYTF. The chain recombines TRBV28 with TRBJ1-2; 10 positions agree with TRBD1. Germline V gives CDR1 MDHEN, CDR2 SYDVKM. This CDR3 comprises 18 residues. Trimming cost V 5 bases and J 0 bases; bases outside gene matches: 12.

CDR3 bases: TGTGCCAGCAGTTCGCCTCGGGCACCCCTCCACTTT. Translation gives CASSSPRAPLHF. The chain joins TRBV11-2 to TRBJ1-6; D unclear. Trimming stripped 6 bases from V and 11 bases from J, with 11 bases between. This CDR3 contains 12 residues. Germline values: CDR1 SGHAT, CDR2 FQNNGV.

The chain uses TRBV5-6 and TRBJ1-4; 7 bases map to TRBD1. The CDR3 contains 15 residues. In germline, CDR1 is SGHDT, CDR2 YYEEEE. J was trimmed by 4 bases and V by 4 bases; bases with no gene match: 7. In DNA, the CDR3 is TGTGCCAGCAGCGGCGGGACAGCTCTTAATGAAAAACTGTTTTTT. It specifies CASSGGTALNEKLFF.

The chain carries TRBV5-1 and TRBJ1-1, with 9 bases fitting TRBD1. CDR1 is SGHRS and CDR2 is YFSETQ in the germline V gene. This CDR3 has 13 amino acids. The junction had 5 bases not matched to a gene; V was cut back by 0 bases and J by 11 bases. CDR3 loop: CASSLGGTGLAFF. The CDR3 DNA reads as TGCGCCAGCAGCTTGGGCGGGACAGGGCTGGCTTTCTTT.

The chain carries TRBV5-1 and TRBJ2-1; TRBD2 aligns across 12 bases. The CDR3 runs to 14 residues. Germline CDR1 is SGHRS and CDR2 is YFSETQ. With V trimmed by 6 bases and J by 6 bases, 4 bases remained unmatched. The CDR3 nucleotides read TGCGCCAGCAAGAAGGGACTAGCGGGCAATGAGCAGTTCTTC. Translating it yields CASKKGLAGNEQFF. The variable domain in full, with the rest retrieved from reference TRBV5-1 and TRBJ2-1, is KAGVTQTPRYLIKTRGQQVTLSCSPISGHRSVSWYQQTPGQGLQFLFEYFSETQRNKGNFPGRFSGRQFSNSRSEMNVSTLELGDSALYLCASKKGLAGNEQFFGPGTRLTVL.

The chain combines TRBV19 with TRBJ2-5, with D perhaps TRBD2 (6 bases). CDR1 and CDR2 (germline): LNHDA, SQIVND (reference sequence). This CDR3 region has 16 residues. Trimming took 7 bases from V and 5 from J, leaving 23 bases between them. The CDR3 sequence is CASKRTLRDAGETQYF. The CDR3 bases are TGTGCCAGTAAGAGGACATTGCGGGATGCCGGGGAGACCCAGTACTTC.

This chain connects TRBV2 to TRBJ2-2, with 8 bases lining up with TRBD2. Germline V CDR1 and CDR2: SNHLY, FYNNEI. Trimming at V came to 3 bases and at J to 6 bases, leaving 0 bases not matched to a gene. This CDR3 spans 13 amino acids. The CDR3 region is CASSEREAGELFF. CDR3 DNA sequence: TGTGCCAGCAGTGAGCGGGAGGCCGGGGAGCTGTTTTTT. Full variable domain (remainder filled in from reference TRBV2 and TRBJ2-2): EPEVTQTPSHQVTQMGQEVILRCVPISNHLYFYWYRQILGQKVEFLVSFYNNEISEKSEIFDDQFSVERPDGSNFTLKIRSTKLEDSAMYFCASSEREAGELFFGEGSRLTVL.

The chain combines TRBV9 with TRBJ2-2; no firm D call. The germline V gene has CDR1 SGDLS and CDR2 YYNGEE. The CDR3 sequence is 14 residues long. The V gene lost 0 bases and the J gene lost 5 bases, with 8 bases spanning the gap. The CDR3 loop is CASSVAPETGELFF. The CDR3 coding sequence is TGTGCCAGCAGCGTAGCCCCAGAGACCGGGGAGCTGTTTTTT.

V usage is TRBV5-4 and J usage is TRBJ1-1; no clear D. The germline V gene encodes CDR1 SGHNT and CDR2 YYREEE (reference sequence). V was pared by 3 bases and J by 4 bases, with 13 bases between. This CDR3 contains 14 residues. CDR3 amino acids: CASSSGLIVTEAFF. The CDR3 DNA sequence: TGTGCCAGCAGCTCCGGACTGATAGTCACTGAAGCTTTCTTT.

The chain employs TRBV7-3 and TRBJ2-6; tentatively, D is TRBD1 (5 bases). Germline V gives CDR1 SGHTA, CDR2 FQGTGA. CDR3 length: 15 amino acids. With 5 bases removed from V and 2 bases from J, the gap between germline ends came to 10 bases. In DNA, the CDR3 is TGTGCCAGCAGCAAACAGGTGGCTGGGGCCAACGTCCTGACTTTC. Its translation is CASSKQVAGANVLTF.

This chain links TRBV10-2 with TRBJ1-1; unclear D gene. With 6 bases removed from V and 0 bases from J, the gap between germline ends came to 2 bases. This CDR3 contains 11 residues. Germline CDR1 reads WSHSY; CDR2 reads SAAADI. The CDR3 DNA reads as TGCGCCAGCAGACTGAACACTGAAGCTTTCTTT. The encoded protein is CASRLNTEAFF.